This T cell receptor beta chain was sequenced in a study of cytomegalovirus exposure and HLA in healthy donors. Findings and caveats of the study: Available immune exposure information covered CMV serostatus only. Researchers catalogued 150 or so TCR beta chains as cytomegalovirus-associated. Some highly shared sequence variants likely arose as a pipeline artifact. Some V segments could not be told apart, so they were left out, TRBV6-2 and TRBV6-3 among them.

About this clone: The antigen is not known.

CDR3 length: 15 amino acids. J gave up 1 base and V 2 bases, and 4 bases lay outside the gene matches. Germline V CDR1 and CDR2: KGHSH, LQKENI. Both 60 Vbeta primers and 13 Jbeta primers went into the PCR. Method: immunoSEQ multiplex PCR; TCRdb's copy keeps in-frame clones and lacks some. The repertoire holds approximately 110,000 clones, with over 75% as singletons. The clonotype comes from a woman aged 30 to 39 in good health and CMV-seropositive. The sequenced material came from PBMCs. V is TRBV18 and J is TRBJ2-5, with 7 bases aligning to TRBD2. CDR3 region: CASSPFAGAQETQYF. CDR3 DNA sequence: TGTGCCAGCTCACCATTCGCGGGAGCCCAAGAGACCCAGTACTTC.